Below, 14 T cell receptor beta chains from the same sample are listed, as sequenced in a study of T cells in Graves' hyperthyroidism and ophthalmopathy. Amplified TCR beta CDR3 regions derived from RNA transcripts. Researchers ran a first-round RT-PCR on the TCR CDR3 using the HTBI primer set. TCRdb re-analysed the multiplex PCR reads in MiXCR, keeping a single row per CDR3 protein. The sample has roughly 400,000 distinct CDR3 sequences; over 12% are singletons. The sample consisted of blood. These receptors were obtained from a man aged 45-65 years with Graves' ophthalmopathy.

There are many counts of this clonotype. The gene calls are TRBV28 and TRBJ2-1, with TRBD1 matching over 8 bases. The CDR3 covers 15 residues. Losses at the gene ends were 3 bases for V and 7 bases for J; bases not matched to a gene: 8. Germline lookup yields CDR1 MDHEN and CDR2 SYDVKM. The CDR3 DNA reads TGTGCCAGCAGTTTGGGTCCGACAGGGGTTAATGAGCAGTTCTTC. Its translation is CASSLGPTGVNEQFF. Based on the CDR3 plus reference TRBV28 and TRBJ2-1, the full variable domain is DVKVTQSSRYLVKRTGEKVFLECVQDMDHENMFWYRQDPGLGLRLIYFSYDVKMKEKGDIPEGYSVSREKKERFSLILESASTNQTSMYLCASSLGPTGVNEQFFGPGTRLTVL.

This clonotype turned up a few times. V and J are TRBV4-1 and TRBJ2-1; the match to TRBD2 covers 9 bases. CDR3 length: 19 residues. V lost 5 bases to trimming and J lost 8 bases; unmatched junction nucleotides: 22. CDR1 MGHRA and CDR2 YSYEKL come from the germline V gene. Here the CDR3 reads CASSSRSRGLAGLSHEQFF. CDR3 DNA: TGCGCCAGCAGCTCTCGGTCGCGAGGGCTAGCGGGACTATCCCATGAGCAGTTCTTC.

With regard to this clonotype: A much larger clone lies a single base off, so this may be a read error. V gene TRBV6-4 combines with J gene TRBJ2-2; perhaps TRBD2 as D (5 bases). This CDR3 comprises 15 residues. Germline CDR1 and CDR2: MRHNA and SNTAGT. V was shortened by 4 bases and J by 1 base, with 10 bases between the two germline ends. The CDR3 spells CASSVSAENTGELFF. CDR3 DNA: TGTGCCAGCAGTGTGTCAGCGGAGAACACCGGGGAGCTGTTTTTT.

This clonotype turned up a few times. The chain carries TRBV29-1 and TRBJ1-3, with D unclear. V shed 5 bases and J shed 4 bases, with 15 bases lying between them. CDR1 SQVTM and CDR2 ANQGSEA come from the germline V gene. The CDR3 has 14 amino acids. The CDR3 sequence is CSVTQFNKGNTIYF. The CDR3 nucleotides read TGCAGCGTTACACAGTTCAATAAAGGAAACACCATATATTTT. Full variable domain (missing parts from reference TRBV29-1 and TRBJ1-3): SAVISQKPSRDICQRGTSLTIQCQVDSQVTMMFWYRQQPGQSLTLIATANQGSEATYESGFVIDKFPISRPNLTFSTLTVSNMSPEDSSIYLCSVTQFNKGNTIYFGEGSWLTVV.

This clonotype occurred many times. The genes are TRBV3-1 and TRBJ2-3; D uncertain. V dropped 6 bases and J dropped 5 bases, with 12 bases sitting between them. The CDR3 extends over 13 amino acids. CDR1 is LGHDT and CDR2 is YNNKEL in the germline V gene (reference sequence). CDR3 sequence (DNA): TGTGCCAGCAGTCTGGGCGTGGGAGATACGCAGTATTTT. Translation: CASSLGVGDTQYF.

Ten or more counts support this clonotype. This chain links TRBV28 with TRBJ2-7; no definite D call. The CDR3 is 13 residues long. Germline values: CDR1 MDHEN, CDR2 SYDVKM. V was clipped by 5 bases and J by 5 bases, with 13 bases between them. CDR3 region: CASSPHSVHEQYF. The CDR3 DNA follows: TGTGCCAGCAGTCCCCACAGCGTCCACGAGCAGTACTTC.

This clonotype was seen only a few times. V usage is TRBV20-1 and J usage is TRBJ2-1; the D is unclear. The CDR3 length is 13 residues. Per germline, CDR1 DFQATT and CDR2 SNEGSKA (reference sequence). V dropped 3 bases and J dropped 0 bases, with 6 bases sitting between them. In DNA, the CDR3 is TGCAGTGCTAGTCCCCTCTCCTACAATGAGCAGTTCTTC. Its translation: CSASPLSYNEQFF.

This clonotype was detected many times. The chain employs TRBV12-3 or TRBV12-4 and TRBJ1-5; 12 bases fit TRBD1. V gave up 5 bases and J gave up 7 bases; unmatched junction bases: 6. This CDR3 comprises 15 residues. The CDR3, as DNA: TGTGCCAGCAGTGCCGGGACAGGGGGCGCCCAGCCCCAGCATTTT. It encodes CASSAGTGGAQPQHF.

This clonotype was seen a few times. This chain connects TRBV20-1 to TRBJ1-2, with TRBD1 matching 11 bases. The CDR3 consists of 13 residues. Per germline, CDR1 DFQATT and CDR2 SNEGSKA (reference sequence). CDR3 protein: CGVTGTGGIGYTF. The CDR3 bases are TGCGGGGTTACCGGGACAGGGGGTATTGGCTACACCTTC.

This clonotype was observed at least ten times. This chain joins TRBV11-3 and TRBJ1-4, with TRBD1 matching over 7 bases. The V gene end was trimmed by 5 bases and the J gene end by 5 bases; junction bases not matched to a gene: 11. The CDR3 runs to 16 residues. Germline CDR1 reads SGHNT; CDR2 reads YENEEA. CDR3 region: CASSPGTVTRNEKLFF. CDR3 in DNA: TGTGCCAGCAGCCCTGGGACAGTAACTAGGAATGAAAAACTGTTTTTT. Full variable domain (outside the CDR3, taken from reference TRBV11-3 and TRBJ1-4): EAGVVQSPRYKIIEKKQPVAFWCNPISGHNTLYWYLQNLGQGPELLIRYENEEAVDDSQLPKDRFSAERLKGVDSTLKIQPAELGDSAVYLCASSPGTVTRNEKLFFGSGTQLSVL.

In its sample, this clonotype was seen a few times. The genes are TRBV7-9 and TRBJ2-1; D is undetermined. With 4 bases removed from V and 5 bases from J, the gap between germline ends came to 18 bases. The CDR3 contains 16 residues. Germline CDR1 reads SEHNR; CDR2 reads FQNEAQ (reference sequence). The CDR3 nucleotides read TGTGCCAGCAGCTCCCCCCCTGCGAGATGGAACAATGAGCAGTTCTTC. Encoded protein: CASSSPPARWNNEQFF.

The sample holds many counts of this clonotype. This chain connects TRBV6-1 to TRBJ1-5; 7 bases are shared with TRBD1. Trimming removed 6 bases from V and 5 bases from J; junction bases left unmatched: 4. The CDR3 is 13 amino acids. CDR1 is MNHNS, CDR2 SASEGT, per germline. The CDR3 here is CASRGTEHQPQHF. Written as DNA, the CDR3 is TGTGCCAGCAGAGGGACAGAACATCAGCCCCAGCATTTT.

The rearrangement links TRBV19 to TRBJ2-2; D remains unclear. The CDR3 runs to 11 residues. V lost 8 bases and J lost 8, with 9 bases in between. Per the germline V gene, CDR1 is LNHDA and CDR2 is SQIVND (reference sequence). The CDR3 DNA reads TGTGCCAGTCTTTTTTCTGGGGAGCTGTTTTTT. Translation gives CASLFSGELFF.

In this sample, this clonotype turned up a few times. The CDR3 nucleotides are TGCGCCAGCAGCCAAGATCCAGGGGCGGGCCAGAGCCACGAGCAGTACTTC. It codes for CASSQDPGAGQSHEQYF. V is TRBV4-1 and J is TRBJ2-7, with D perhaps matching TRBD1 (6 bases). The germline CDR1 and CDR2 sequences are MGHRA and YSYEKL. V lost 0 bases, J lost 5 bases, and 20 bases lay in between. The CDR3 covers 17 residues.